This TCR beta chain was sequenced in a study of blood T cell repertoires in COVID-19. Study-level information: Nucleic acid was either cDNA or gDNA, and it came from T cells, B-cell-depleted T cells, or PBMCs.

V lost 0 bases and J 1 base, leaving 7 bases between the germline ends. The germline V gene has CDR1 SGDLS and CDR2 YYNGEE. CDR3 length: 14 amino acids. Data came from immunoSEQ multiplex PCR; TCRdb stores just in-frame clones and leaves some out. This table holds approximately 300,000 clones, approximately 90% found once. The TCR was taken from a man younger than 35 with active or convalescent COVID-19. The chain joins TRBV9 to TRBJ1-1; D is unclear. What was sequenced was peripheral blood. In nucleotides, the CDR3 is TGTGCCAGCAGCGTAGAGGGAGGGAACACTGAAGCTTTCTTT. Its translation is CASSVEGGNTEAFF.